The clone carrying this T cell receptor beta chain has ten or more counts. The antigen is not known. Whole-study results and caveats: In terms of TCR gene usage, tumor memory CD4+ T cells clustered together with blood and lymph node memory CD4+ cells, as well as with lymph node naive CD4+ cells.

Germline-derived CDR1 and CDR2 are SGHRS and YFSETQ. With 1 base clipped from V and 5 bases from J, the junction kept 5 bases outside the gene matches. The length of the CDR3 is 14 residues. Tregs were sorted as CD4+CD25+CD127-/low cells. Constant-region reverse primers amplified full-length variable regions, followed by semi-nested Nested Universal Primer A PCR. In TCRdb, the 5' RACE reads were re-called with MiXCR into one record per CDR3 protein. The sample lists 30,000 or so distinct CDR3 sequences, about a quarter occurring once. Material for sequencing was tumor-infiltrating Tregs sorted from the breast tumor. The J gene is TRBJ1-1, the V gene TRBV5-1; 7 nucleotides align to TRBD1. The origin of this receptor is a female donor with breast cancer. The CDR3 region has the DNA TGCGCCAGCAGCTTGACAGGGGTTACGACTGAAGCTTTCTTT. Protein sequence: CASSLTGVTTEAFF. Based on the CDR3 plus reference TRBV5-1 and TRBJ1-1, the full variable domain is KAGVTQTPRYLIKTRGQQVTLSCSPISGHRSVSWYQQTPGQGLQFLFEYFSETQRNKGNFPGRFSGRQFSNSRSEMNVSTLELGDSALYLCASSLTGVTTEAFFGQGTRLTVV.